The rows below give T cell receptor beta chains drawn from one sample of a study of response to subunit inactivated influenza vaccine. A single record per CDR3 protein comes from TCRdb applying MiXCR to the RT-PCR reads. The data show approximately 680,000 distinct CDR3 sequences, less than 20% seen once. The specimen was PBMCs from blood, collected 11 to 12 days after vaccination. The receptor set was obtained from a man aged 50 to 59 who received an inactivated influenza vaccine. Each CDR3 is given with its conserved first and last residue. The order of the fields is D gene, V gene, CDR3 length, J gene, CDR3 protein. A D gene is named only where the DNA matches it firmly.

D: -
V: TRBV12-3/TRBV12-4
length: 15
J: TRBJ2-5
CDR3: CASRPASGPTETQYF

D: -
V: TRBV5-1
length: 13
J: TRBJ2-2
CDR3: CASSSKDTGELFF

D: -
V: TRBV7-2
length: 13
J: TRBJ2-7
CDR3: CASSLIRLNEQYF

D: TRBD2
V: TRBV19
length: 13
J: TRBJ2-7
CDR3: CASKISGSGEQYF

D: TRBD1
V: TRBV7-2
length: 15
J: TRBJ2-1
CDR3: CASSIRDRGLYEQFF

D: TRBD1
V: TRBV20-1
length: 14
J: TRBJ2-7
CDR3: CSALAGTGAYEQYF

D: -
V: TRBV5-1
length: 15
J: TRBJ2-3
CDR3: CASSSAVPRGDTQYF

D: -
V: TRBV5-1
length: 14
J: TRBJ2-2
CDR3: CASSSTGYTGELFF

D: TRBD1
V: TRBV12-3/TRBV12-4
length: 15
J: TRBJ1-4
CDR3: CASSLLTGANEKLFF

D: -
V: TRBV4-2
length: 15
J: TRBJ1-1
CDR3: CASSQEGTINTEAFF

D: -
V: TRBV4-3
length: 17
J: TRBJ2-1
CDR3: CASSQGIRPSSYNEQFF

D: -
V: TRBV28
length: 13
J: TRBJ2-7
CDR3: CVTYGGAPYEQYF

D: -
V: TRBV9
length: 15
J: TRBJ2-1
CDR3: CASSVGRISYNEQFF

D: -
V: TRBV5-1
length: 13
J: TRBJ2-7
CDR3: CASSLHPGYEQYF

D: -
V: TRBV5-6
length: 14
J: TRBJ2-5
CDR3: CASSFGRAVETQYF

D: TRBD2
V: TRBV6-1
length: 19
J: TRBJ2-1
CDR3: CASSGKGTSGRPSYNEQFF

D: TRBD1
V: TRBV12-3/TRBV12-4
length: 14
J: TRBJ2-5
CDR3: CASGGERELETQYF

D: -
V: TRBV2
length: 15
J: TRBJ2-7
CDR3: CASSLRRQGFDEQYF

D: -
V: TRBV7-3
length: 13
J: TRBJ2-5
CDR3: CASSRTLQETQYF

D: -
V: TRBV18
length: 17
J: TRBJ2-3
CDR3: CASSRRAGVFPTDTQYF

D: TRBD1
V: TRBV5-5
length: 15
J: TRBJ1-4
CDR3: CASSERQGEGEKLFF

D: -
V: TRBV7-9
length: 12
J: TRBJ2-2
CDR3: CASSLDVGELFF

D: TRBD1
V: TRBV7-9
length: 15
J: TRBJ1-4
CDR3: CASSKDRGRDEKLFF

D: TRBD2
V: TRBV11-2
length: 17
J: TRBJ2-1
CDR3: CASSPEMGLAGENEQFF

D: TRBD2
V: TRBV29-1
length: 14
J: TRBJ2-3
CDR3: CSVEGQRGADTQYF

D: -
V: TRBV7-2
length: 17
J: TRBJ2-1
CDR3: CASSYDSGPSSNNEQFF

D: -
V: TRBV12-3/TRBV12-4
length: 13
J: TRBJ1-2
CDR3: CASSPRQVYGYTF

D: -
V: TRBV4-3
length: 17
J: TRBJ2-3
CDR3: CASSQDLLGGPTDTQYF

D: -
V: TRBV2
length: 13
J: TRBJ2-5
CDR3: CASSDPRQETQYF

D: -
V: TRBV12-3/TRBV12-4
length: 15
J: TRBJ2-1
CDR3: CASSFAAGRRDEQFF

D: -
V: TRBV25-1
length: 14
J: TRBJ1-2
CDR3: CASSSGSWATGYTF

D: -
V: TRBV5-1
length: 16
J: TRBJ2-1
CDR3: CASSSHTASSYNEQFF

D: TRBD2
V: TRBV12-3/TRBV12-4
length: 13
J: TRBJ2-1
CDR3: CASRTLAGEQQFF

D: -
V: TRBV28
length: 14
J: TRBJ2-7
CDR3: CASTQGGRGYEQYF

D: -
V: TRBV20-1
length: 13
J: TRBJ2-5
CDR3: CSAARVVKETQYF

D: -
V: TRBV20-1
length: 15
J: TRBJ2-3
CDR3: CSAKFDWRIGNTQYF

D: TRBD1
V: TRBV24-1
length: 17
J: TRBJ2-3
CDR3: CATSDWGTGDLTDTQYF

D: -
V: TRBV12-3/TRBV12-4
length: 13
J: TRBJ1-6
CDR3: CASSSQAYSPLHF

D: -
V: TRBV18
length: 15
J: TRBJ1-2
CDR3: CASSPTTDSNYGYTF

D: -
V: TRBV4-3
length: 14
J: TRBJ1-1
CDR3: CASSHAGGDTEAFF

D: -
V: TRBV6-1
length: 15
J: TRBJ2-5
CDR3: CASGAGMGFGETQYF

D: -
V: TRBV3-1
length: 16
J: TRBJ2-6
CDR3: CASSQAGSPGANVLTF

D: TRBD2
V: TRBV20-1
length: 16
J: TRBJ2-7
CDR3: CSASGTSGSTSYEQYF

D: -
V: TRBV5-4
length: 16
J: TRBJ2-2
CDR3: CASSRAGPAGTGELFF

D: TRBD1
V: TRBV28
length: 15
J: TRBJ2-7
CDR3: CASSLRQGGRYEQYF

D: TRBD2
V: TRBV12-3/TRBV12-4
length: 16
J: TRBJ2-7
CDR3: CASSFSSGGAVYEQYF

D: -
V: TRBV18
length: 12
J: TRBJ1-5
CDR3: CASSPGDQPQHF

D: -
V: TRBV28
length: 12
J: TRBJ2-7
CDR3: CASSPNVPEQYF

D: TRBD1
V: TRBV10-3
length: 15
J: TRBJ2-2
CDR3: CAISWTGGGTGELFF

D: -
V: TRBV6-1
length: 14
J: TRBJ1-5
CDR3: CASSPVASNQPQHF

D: TRBD1
V: TRBV19
length: 14
J: TRBJ2-1
CDR3: CATERGTGGNEQFF

D: -
V: TRBV27
length: 13
J: TRBJ2-7
CDR3: CASSLGLGRTAYF

D: -
V: TRBV28
length: 13
J: TRBJ1-1
CDR3: CARPQGIGTEAFF

D: -
V: TRBV4-1
length: 16
J: TRBJ2-7
CDR3: CASSHPTAGVPYEQYF